Shown below are 3 T cell receptor beta chains from a single sample sequenced in a study of CD39 and CD103 CD8 tumor-infiltrating T cells. Only in-frame clones appear in the TCRdb table, and some are missing; sequencing was by immunoSEQ multiplex PCR. The repertoire holds some 4,800 clones, with 65% to 85% as singletons. Material for sequencing was CD8+ T cells sorted from blood. Regarding subset: total memory CD8 T cells (CD45RA-CCR7+/-) from blood or uninvolved lymph node. These receptors all come from a human donor with head and neck squamous cell carcinoma.

V is TRBV7-8 and J is TRBJ2-7; 7 bases map to TRBD1. This CDR3 is built from 14 residues. The V gene end was trimmed by 5 bases and the J gene end by 3 bases; junction bases not matched to a gene: 7. Germline V gene sequence: CDR1 SGHVS, CDR2 FQNEAQ. The CDR3 reads CASSLVTGIYEQYF. CDR3 bases: TGTGCCAGCAGCCTCGTGACAGGGATCTACGAGCAGTACTTC. The full variable domain, in which reference TRBV7-8 and TRBJ2-7 provide the parts outside the CDR3, is GAGVSQSPRYKVAKRGQDVALRCDPISGHVSLFWYQQALGQGPEFLTYFQNEAQLDKSGLPSDRFFAERPEGSVSTLKIQRTQQEDSAVYLCASSLVTGIYEQYFGPGTRLTVT.

By sample fraction, this clone is medium-sized. This rearrangement joins TRBV6-1 to TRBJ1-5, with D tentatively TRBD1 (6 bases). The CDR3 runs to 15 residues. Looked up from germline, CDR1 is MNHNS and CDR2 is SASEGT. The V end was cut by 7 bases, the J end by 2 bases, with 15 bases between. The CDR3 DNA reads as TGTGCCAGCAACATGGACAGTGGGGGCAATCAGCCCCAGCATTTT. This translates into CASNMDSGGNQPQHF.

This clone was counted a few times. The gene calls are TRBV18 and TRBJ1-4; possibly TRBD1 for D (5 bases). The CDR3 spans 14 residues. The germline V gene has CDR1 KGHSH and CDR2 LQKENI. Between the trimmed V and J ends, which lost 6 bases and 0 bases, there was a span of 8 bases. CDR3 sequence: CASSRGTTNEKLFF. CDR3 bases: TGTGCCAGCTCTCGGGGGACAACTAATGAAAAACTGTTTTTT.